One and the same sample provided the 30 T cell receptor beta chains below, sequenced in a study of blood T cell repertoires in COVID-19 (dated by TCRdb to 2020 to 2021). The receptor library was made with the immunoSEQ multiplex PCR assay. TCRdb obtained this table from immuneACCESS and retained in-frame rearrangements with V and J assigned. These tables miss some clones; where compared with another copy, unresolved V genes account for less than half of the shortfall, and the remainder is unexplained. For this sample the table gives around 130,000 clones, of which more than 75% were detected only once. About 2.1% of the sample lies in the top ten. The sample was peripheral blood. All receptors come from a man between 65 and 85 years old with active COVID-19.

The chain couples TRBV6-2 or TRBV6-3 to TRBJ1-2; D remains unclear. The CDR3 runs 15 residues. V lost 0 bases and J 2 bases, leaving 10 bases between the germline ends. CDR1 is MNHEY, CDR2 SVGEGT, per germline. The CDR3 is CASSYSTPRNYGYTF. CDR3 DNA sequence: TGTGCCAGCAGTTACTCGACCCCTAGGAACTATGGCTACACCTTC.

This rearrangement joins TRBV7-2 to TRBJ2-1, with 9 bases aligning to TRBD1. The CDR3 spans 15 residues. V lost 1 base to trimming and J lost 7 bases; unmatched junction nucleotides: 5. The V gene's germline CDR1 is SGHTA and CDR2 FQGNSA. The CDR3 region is CASSLDGTGKNEQFF. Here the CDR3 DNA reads TGTGCCAGCAGCTTAGACGGGACAGGGAAAAATGAGCAGTTCTTC.

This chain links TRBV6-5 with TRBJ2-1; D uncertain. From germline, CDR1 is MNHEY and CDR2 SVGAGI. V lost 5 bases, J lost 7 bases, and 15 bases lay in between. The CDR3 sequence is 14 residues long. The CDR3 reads CASSPLSQANEQFF. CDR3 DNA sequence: TGTGCCAGCAGTCCCCTGTCGCAGGCGAATGAGCAGTTCTTC.

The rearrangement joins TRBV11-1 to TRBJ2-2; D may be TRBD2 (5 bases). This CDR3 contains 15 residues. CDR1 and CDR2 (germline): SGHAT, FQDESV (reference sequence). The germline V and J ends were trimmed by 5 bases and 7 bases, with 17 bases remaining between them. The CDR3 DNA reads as TGTGCCAGCAGCCTGGCGAGGGCCCCAGGCGGGGAGCTGTTTTTT. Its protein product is CASSLARAPGGELFF.

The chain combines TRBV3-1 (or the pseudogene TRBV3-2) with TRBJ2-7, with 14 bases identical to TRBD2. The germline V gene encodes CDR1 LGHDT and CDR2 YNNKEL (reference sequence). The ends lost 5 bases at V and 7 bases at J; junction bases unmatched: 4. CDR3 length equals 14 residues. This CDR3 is CASSGTSGSGEQYF. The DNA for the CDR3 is TGTGCCAGCAGCGGGACTAGCGGGAGCGGTGAGCAGTACTTC.

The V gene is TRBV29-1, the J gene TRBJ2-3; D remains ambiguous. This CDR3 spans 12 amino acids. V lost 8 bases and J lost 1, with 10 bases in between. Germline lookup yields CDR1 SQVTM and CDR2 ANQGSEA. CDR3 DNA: TGCAGCCATCTCCCGGGCACAGATACGCAGTATTTT. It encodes CSHLPGTDTQYF.

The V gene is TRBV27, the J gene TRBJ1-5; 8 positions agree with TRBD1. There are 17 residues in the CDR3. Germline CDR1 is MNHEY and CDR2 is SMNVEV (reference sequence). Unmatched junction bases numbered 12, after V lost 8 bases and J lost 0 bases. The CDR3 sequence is CASHRTGTRYSNQPQHF. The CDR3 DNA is TGTGCCAGCCACAGGACAGGGACGAGGTATAGCAATCAGCCCCAGCATTTT.

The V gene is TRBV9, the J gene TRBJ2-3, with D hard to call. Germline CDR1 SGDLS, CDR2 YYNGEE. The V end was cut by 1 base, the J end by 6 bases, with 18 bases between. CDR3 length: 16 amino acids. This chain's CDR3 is CASSVTASKPADTQYF. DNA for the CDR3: TGTGCCAGCAGCGTAACTGCATCTAAACCTGCGGATACGCAGTATTTT.

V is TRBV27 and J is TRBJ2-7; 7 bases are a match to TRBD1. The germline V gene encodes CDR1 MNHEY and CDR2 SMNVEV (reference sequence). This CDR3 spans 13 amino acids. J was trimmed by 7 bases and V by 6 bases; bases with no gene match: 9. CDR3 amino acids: CASRKGARSEQYF. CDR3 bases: TGTGCCAGCAGAAAGGGGGCGCGATCAGAGCAGTACTTC.

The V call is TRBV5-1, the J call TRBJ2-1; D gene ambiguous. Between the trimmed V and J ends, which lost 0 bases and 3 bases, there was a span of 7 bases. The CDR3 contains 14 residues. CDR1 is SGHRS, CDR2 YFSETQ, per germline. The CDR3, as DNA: TGCGCCAGCAGCTTGGGCCTCGGCTACAATGAGCAGTTCTTC. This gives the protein CASSLGLGYNEQFF.

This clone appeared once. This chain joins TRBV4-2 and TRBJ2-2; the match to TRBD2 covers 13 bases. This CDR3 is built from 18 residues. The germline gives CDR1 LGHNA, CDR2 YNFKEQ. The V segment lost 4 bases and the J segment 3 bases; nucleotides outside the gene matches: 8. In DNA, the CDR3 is TGTGCCAGCAGCCGAGGGACTAGCGGGAATTCTTACACCGGGGAGCTGTTTTTT. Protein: CASSRGTSGNSYTGELFF.

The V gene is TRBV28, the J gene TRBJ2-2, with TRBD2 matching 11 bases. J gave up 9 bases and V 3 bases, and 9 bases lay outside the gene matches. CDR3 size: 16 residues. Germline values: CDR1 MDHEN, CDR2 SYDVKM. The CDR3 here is CASSFGTSGSFRELFF. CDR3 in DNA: TGTGCCAGCAGTTTCGGCACTAGCGGGAGCTTCCGGGAGCTGTTTTTT.

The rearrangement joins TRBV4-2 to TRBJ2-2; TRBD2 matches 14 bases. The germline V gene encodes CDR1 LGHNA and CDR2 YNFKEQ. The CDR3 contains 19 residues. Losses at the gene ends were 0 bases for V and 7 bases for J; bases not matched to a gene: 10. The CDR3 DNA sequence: TGTGCCAGCAGCCAAGATAGGAGGACTAGCGGGAGGACGGGCGGGGAGCTGTTTTTT. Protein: CASSQDRRTSGRTGGELFF.

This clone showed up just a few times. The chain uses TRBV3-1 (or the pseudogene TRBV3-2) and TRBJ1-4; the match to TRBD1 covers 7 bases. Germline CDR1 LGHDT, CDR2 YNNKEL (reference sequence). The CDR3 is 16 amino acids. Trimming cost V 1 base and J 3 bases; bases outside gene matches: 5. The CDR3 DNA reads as TGTGCCAGCAGCCAAGGCAGGGGGAGATCTAATGAAAAACTGTTTTTT. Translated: CASSQGRGRSNEKLFF.

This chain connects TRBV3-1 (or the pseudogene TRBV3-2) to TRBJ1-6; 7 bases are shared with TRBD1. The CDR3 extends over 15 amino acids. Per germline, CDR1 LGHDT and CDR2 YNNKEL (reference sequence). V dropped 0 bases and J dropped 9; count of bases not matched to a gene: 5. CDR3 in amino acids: CASSQDVTGSSPLHF. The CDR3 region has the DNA TGTGCCAGCAGCCAAGATGTGACAGGGTCTTCACCCCTCCACTTT.

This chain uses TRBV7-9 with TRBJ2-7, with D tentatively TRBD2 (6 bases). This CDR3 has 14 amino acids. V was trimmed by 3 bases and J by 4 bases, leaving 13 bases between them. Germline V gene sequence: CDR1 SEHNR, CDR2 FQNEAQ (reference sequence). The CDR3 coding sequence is TGTGCCAGCAGCTTGGGGACTCAGAAATACGAGCAGTACTTC. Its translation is CASSLGTQKYEQYF. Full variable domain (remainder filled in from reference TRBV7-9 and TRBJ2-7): DTGVSQNPRHKITKRGQNVTFRCDPISEHNRLYWYRQTLGQGPEFLTYFQNEAQLEKSRLLSDRFSAERPKGSFSTLEIQRTEQGDSAMYLCASSLGTQKYEQYFGPGTRLTVT.

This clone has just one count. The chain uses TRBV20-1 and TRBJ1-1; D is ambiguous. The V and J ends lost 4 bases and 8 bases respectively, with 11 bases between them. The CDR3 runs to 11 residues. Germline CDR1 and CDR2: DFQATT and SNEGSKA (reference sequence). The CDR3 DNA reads TGCAGTGCTACTCGCACCGGGGAAGCTTTCTTT. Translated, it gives CSATRTGEAFF.

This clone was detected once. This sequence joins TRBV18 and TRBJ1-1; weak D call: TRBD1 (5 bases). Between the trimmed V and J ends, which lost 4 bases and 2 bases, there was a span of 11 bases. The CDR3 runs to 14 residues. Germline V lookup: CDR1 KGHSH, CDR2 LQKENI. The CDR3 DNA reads TGTGCCAGCTCACTCGCGGGGGAAAACACTGAAGCTTTCTTT. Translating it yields CASSLAGENTEAFF.

The CDR3 bases are TGTGCCAGCAGTTTTGGGAGACTAGCGGGAGGTATATTCAAAAATGAGCAGTTCTTC. Its translation: CASSFGRLAGGIFKNEQFF. The chain uses TRBV28 and TRBJ2-1; 13 bases align to TRBD2. J lost 7 bases, V lost 3 bases, and 15 bases had no gene match. Germline lookup yields CDR1 MDHEN and CDR2 SYDVKM. The CDR3 loop spans 19 amino acids.

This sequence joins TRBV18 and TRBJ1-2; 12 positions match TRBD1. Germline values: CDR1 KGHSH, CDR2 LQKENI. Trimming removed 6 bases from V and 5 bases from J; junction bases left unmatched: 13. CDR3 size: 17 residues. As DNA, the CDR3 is TGTGCCAGCTCCCCGGGACAGGGGGCGTCGATGGGGTATGGCTACACCTTC. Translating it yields CASSPGQGASMGYGYTF.

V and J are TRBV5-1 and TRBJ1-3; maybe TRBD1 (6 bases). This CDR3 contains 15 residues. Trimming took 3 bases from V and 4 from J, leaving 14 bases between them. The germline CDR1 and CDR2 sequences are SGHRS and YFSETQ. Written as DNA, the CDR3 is TGCGCCAGCAGCTCCATGACAGGCTCCGGAAACACCATATATTTT. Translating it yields CASSSMTGSGNTIYF.

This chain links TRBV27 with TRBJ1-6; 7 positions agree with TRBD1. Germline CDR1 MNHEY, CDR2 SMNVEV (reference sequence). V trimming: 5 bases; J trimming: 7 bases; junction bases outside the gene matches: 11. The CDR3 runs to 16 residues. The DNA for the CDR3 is TGTGCCAGCAGTCTTAGGGGGCAGCTTAACAATTCACCCCTCCACTTT. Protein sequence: CASSLRGQLNNSPLHF.

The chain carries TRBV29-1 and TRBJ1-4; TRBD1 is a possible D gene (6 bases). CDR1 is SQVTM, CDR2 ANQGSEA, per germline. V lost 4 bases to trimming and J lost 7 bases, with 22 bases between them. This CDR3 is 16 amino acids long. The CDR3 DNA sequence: TGCAGCGTTGGGTTTGTGGGCATAGTCAGGGGTGAAAAACTGTTTTTT. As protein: CSVGFVGIVRGEKLFF.

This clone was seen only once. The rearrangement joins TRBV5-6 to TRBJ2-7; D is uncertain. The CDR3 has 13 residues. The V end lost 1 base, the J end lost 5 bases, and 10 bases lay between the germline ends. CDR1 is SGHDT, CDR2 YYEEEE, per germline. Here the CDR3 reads CASSLTSSDEQYF. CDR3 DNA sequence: TGTGCCAGCAGCTTGACCAGTTCCGACGAGCAGTACTTC. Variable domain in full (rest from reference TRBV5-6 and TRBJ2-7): DAGVTQSPTHLIKTRGQQVTLRCSPKSGHDTVSWYQQALGQGPQFIFQYYEEEERQRGNFPDRFSGHQFPNYSSELNVNALLLGDSALYLCASSLTSSDEQYFGPGTRLTVT.

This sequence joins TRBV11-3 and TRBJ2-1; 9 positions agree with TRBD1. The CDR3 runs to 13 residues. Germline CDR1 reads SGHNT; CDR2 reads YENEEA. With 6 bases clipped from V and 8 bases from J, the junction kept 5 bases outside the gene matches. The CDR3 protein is CASRSGQGDEQFF. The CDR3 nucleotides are TGTGCCAGCAGGTCGGGACAGGGCGATGAGCAGTTCTTC.

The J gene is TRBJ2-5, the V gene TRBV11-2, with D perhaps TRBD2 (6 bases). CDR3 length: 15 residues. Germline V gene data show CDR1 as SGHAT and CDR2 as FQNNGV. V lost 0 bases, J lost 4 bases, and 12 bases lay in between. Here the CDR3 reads CASSLEGGSRETQYF. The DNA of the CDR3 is TGTGCCAGCAGCTTAGAGGGGGGATCGAGAGAGACCCAGTACTTC.

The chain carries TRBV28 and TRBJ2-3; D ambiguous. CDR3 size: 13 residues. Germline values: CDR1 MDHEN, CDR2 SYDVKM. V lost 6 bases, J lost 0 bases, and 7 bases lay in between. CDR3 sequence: CASREASTDTQYF. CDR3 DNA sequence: TGTGCCAGCAGAGAGGCTAGCACAGATACGCAGTATTTT.

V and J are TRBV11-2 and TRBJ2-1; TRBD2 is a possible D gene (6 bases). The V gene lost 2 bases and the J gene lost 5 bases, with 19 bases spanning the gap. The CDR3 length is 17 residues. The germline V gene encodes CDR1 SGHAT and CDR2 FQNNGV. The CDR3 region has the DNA TGTGCCAGCAGCTTATCATCCAGCGGGCGACCGCACAATGAGCAGTTCTTC. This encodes CASSLSSSGRPHNEQFF.

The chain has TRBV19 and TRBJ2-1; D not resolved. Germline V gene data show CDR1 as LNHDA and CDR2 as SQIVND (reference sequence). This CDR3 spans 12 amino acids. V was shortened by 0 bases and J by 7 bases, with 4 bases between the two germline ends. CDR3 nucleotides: TGTGCCAGTAGTATAGATCTTAATGAGCAGTTCTTC. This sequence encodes CASSIDLNEQFF.

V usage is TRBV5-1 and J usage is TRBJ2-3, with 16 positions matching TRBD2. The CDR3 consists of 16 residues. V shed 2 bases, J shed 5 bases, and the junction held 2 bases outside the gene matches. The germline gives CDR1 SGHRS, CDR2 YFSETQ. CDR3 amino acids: CASSFGTSGREDTQYF. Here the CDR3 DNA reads TGCGCCAGCAGCTTCGGGACTAGCGGGAGGGAAGATACGCAGTATTTT. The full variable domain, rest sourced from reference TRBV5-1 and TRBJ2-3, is KAGVTQTPRYLIKTRGQQVTLSCSPISGHRSVSWYQQTPGQGLQFLFEYFSETQRNKGNFPGRFSGRQFSNSRSEMNVSTLELGDSALYLCASSFGTSGREDTQYFGPGTRLTVL.